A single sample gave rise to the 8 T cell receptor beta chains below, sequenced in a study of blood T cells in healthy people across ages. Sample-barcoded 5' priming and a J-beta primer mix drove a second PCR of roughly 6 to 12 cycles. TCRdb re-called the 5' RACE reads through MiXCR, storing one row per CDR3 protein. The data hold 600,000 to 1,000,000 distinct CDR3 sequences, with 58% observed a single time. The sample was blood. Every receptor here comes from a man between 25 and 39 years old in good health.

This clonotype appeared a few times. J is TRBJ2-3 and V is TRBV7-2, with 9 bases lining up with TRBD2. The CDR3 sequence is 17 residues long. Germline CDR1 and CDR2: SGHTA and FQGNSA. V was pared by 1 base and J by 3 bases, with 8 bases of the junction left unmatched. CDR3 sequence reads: CASSLVVTSGLTDTQYF. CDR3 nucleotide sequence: TGTGCCAGCAGCTTAGTGGTTACTAGCGGGCTAACAGATACGCAGTATTTT.

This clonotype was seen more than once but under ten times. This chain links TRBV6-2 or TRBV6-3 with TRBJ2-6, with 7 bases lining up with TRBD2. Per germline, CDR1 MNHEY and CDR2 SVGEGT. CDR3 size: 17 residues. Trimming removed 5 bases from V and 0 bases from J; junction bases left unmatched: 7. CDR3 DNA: TGTGCCAGCAGTCCCGGGCGGGGGAGCTCTGGGGCCAACGTCCTGACTTTC. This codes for CASSPGRGSSGANVLTF.

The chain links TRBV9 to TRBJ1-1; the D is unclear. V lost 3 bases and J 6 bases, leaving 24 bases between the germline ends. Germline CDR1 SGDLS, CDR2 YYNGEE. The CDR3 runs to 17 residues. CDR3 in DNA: TGTGCCAGCAGCGATGGGTGGGCCGATGGGTCAGGTGCTGAAGCTTTCTTT. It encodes CASSDGWADGSGAEAFF.

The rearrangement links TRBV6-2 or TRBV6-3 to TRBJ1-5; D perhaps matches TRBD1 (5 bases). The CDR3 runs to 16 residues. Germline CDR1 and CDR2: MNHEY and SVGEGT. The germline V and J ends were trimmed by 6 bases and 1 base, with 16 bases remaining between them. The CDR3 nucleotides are TGTGCCAGCAGCCTGAAAAGAGGACAAAGCAATCAGCCCCAGCATTTT. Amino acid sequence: CASSLKRGQSNQPQHF.

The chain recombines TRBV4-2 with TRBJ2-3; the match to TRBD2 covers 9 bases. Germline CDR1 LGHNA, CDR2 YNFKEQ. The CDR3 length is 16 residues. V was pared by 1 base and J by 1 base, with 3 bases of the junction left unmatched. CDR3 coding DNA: TGTGCCAGCAGCCAAGTCATAGCGGGAGGCACAGATACGCAGTATTTT. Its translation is CASSQVIAGGTDTQYF.

CDR3 in DNA: TGTGCCAGCAGCCCTTGGAGGCCTGGAAACAATGAGCAGTTCTTC. Translation gives CASSPWRPGNNEQFF. V and J are TRBV3-1 and TRBJ2-1, with D tentatively TRBD2 (5 bases). The CDR3 has 15 residues. The germline gives CDR1 LGHDT, CDR2 YNNKEL (reference sequence). V was clipped by 4 bases and J by 5 bases, with 15 bases between them.

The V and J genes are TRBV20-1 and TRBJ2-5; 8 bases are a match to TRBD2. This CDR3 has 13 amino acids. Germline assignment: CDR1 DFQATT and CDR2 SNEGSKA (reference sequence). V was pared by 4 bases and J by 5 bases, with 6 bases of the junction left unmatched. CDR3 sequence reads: CSATGRVWETQYF. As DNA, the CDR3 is TGCAGTGCTACCGGGAGGGTGTGGGAGACCCAGTACTTC.

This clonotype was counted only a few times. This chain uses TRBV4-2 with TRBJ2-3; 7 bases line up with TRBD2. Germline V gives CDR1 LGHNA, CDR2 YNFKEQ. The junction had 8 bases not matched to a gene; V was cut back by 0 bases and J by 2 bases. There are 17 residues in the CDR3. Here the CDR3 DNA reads TGTGCCAGCAGCCAAGATCGACTAGCCGCCAACACAGATACGCAGTATTTT. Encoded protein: CASSQDRLAANTDTQYF.